This is a list of T cell receptor beta chains from one sample in a study of blood T cell repertoires in COVID-19. TCRdb's table, derived via immunoSEQ multiplex PCR, lists solely in-frame clones and lacks some. The data hold roughly 150,000 clones, with 70% to 85% observed a single time. What was sequenced was PBMCs or T cells enriched from blood (not recorded which). The receptors stem from a woman between 70 and 85 years old in a cohort exposed to, infected with or recovered from COVID-19 (not recorded which). CDR3s include the opening cysteine and the closing phenylalanine or tryptophan. D genes are given only for firm matches. Clone size, where shown, is once, few, many, or a class for clones that have expanded.

abundance	j_gene	d_gene	v_gene	CDR3nt	CDR3aa
-	TRBJ1-3	TRBD1	TRBV3-1/TRBV3-2	TGTGCCAGCAGCCAGGCCGGACAGGCAGGAAACACCATATATTTT	CASSQAGQAGNTIYF
few	TRBJ2-7	-	TRBV27	TGTGCCAGCAGTTTCTCGGGTAATCTGATGGCGCAGTACTTC	CASSFSGNLMAQYF
once	TRBJ2-3	TRBD2	TRBV4-3	TGCGCCAGCAGCCAAGATATACCACTAGCGGGAGCACCAGGTACGCAGTATTTT	CASSQDIPLAGAPGTQYF
many	TRBJ2-7	TRBD1	TRBV5-4	TGTGCCAGCAGCCGACAGGGGGGCGAGCAGTACTTC	CASSRQGGEQYF
-	TRBJ1-4	-	TRBV7-8	TGTGCCAGCAGCCGAGGTTCAGCAACTAATGAAAAACTGTTTTTT	CASSRGSATNEKLFF
-	TRBJ2-5	-	TRBV11-1	TGTGCCAGCAGCCCAAAGGGAGTCGGAGAGACCCAGTACTTC	CASSPKGVGETQYF
-	TRBJ2-2	-	TRBV5-1	TGCGCCAGCAGCTTGAGGCTAGCTGGCGGGGAGCTGTTTTTT	CASSLRLAGGELFF
once	TRBJ2-1	-	TRBV11-3	TGTGCCAGCAGCTTACCCCTTAATGAGCAGTTCTTC	CASSLPLNEQFF
-	TRBJ2-2	TRBD2	TRBV5-1	TGCGCCAGCAGCTTCTTACCGGGACTAGCGGGAGGGGCGAACACCGGGGAGCTGTTTTTT	CASSFLPGLAGGANTGELFF
-	TRBJ2-7	TRBD2	TRBV7-8	TGTGCCAGCAGCTTAGTGGGGGGGTCGTACGAGCAGTACTTC	CASSLVGGSYEQYF
-	TRBJ2-5	-	TRBV9	TGTGCCAGCAGCGTAATGGGACTCCAGTTCCCAAAAGAGACCCAGTACTTC	CASSVMGLQFPKETQYF
few	TRBJ2-7	-	TRBV15	TGTGCCACCAGCACCGAACACGGGAAGATCTACGAGCAGTACTTC	CATSTEHGKIYEQYF
-	TRBJ2-7	TRBD1	TRBV28	TGTGCCAGCAGTCCCCCAGGGGACAGGAGCGCCTACGAGCAGTACTTC	CASSPPGDRSAYEQYF
few	TRBJ1-1	-	TRBV27	TGTGCCAGCCTCGAGGACTCCTCGAGCACTGAAGCTTTCTTT	CASLEDSSSTEAFF
-	TRBJ1-5	-	TRBV28	TGTGCCAGCAGTTTACGGAGAGATCAGCCCCAGCATTTT	CASSLRRDQPQHF
-	TRBJ1-5	TRBD1	TRBV27	TGTGCCAGCAGCCAGGGACAGCCCTCAATTTATCGGCCCCAGCATTTT	CASSQGQPSIYRPQHF
-	TRBJ2-3	-	TRBV6-6	TGTGCCAGCAGTTACTCGAATCCGGGAAACACAGATACGCAGTATTTT	CASSYSNPGNTDTQYF
few	TRBJ2-7	TRBD2	TRBV18	TGTGCCAGCTCACCCGGGACTAGCGGGATTCCGTACTTC	CASSPGTSGIPYF
-	TRBJ2-2	TRBD1	TRBV28	TGTGCCAGCAGAGCCGGGACAGGGCACACCGGGGAGCTGTTTTTT	CASRAGTGHTGELFF
-	TRBJ1-1	TRBD1	TRBV29-1	TGCAGCGCAAGACCGGGACAGGGGTTGCCTGAAGCTTTCTTT	CSARPGQGLPEAFF
-	TRBJ2-3	TRBD1	TRBV27	TGTGCCAGCAGGTATAATCACAGGGGTGGTCGCACAGATACGCAGTATTTT	CASRYNHRGGRTDTQYF
-	TRBJ2-7	-	TRBV28	TGTGCCAGCAATTCAGGGGAACTCTACGAGCAGTACTTC	CASNSGELYEQYF
-	TRBJ1-2	TRBD1	TRBV7-9	TGTGCCAGCAGCTTAGCGGTAACAGGGGTAACTTATGGCTACACCTTC	CASSLAVTGVTYGYTF
-	TRBJ2-1	TRBD2	TRBV11-2	TGTGCCAGCAGCCTGCTGCTAGCGGGAGGGTTGAATGAGCAGTTCTTC	CASSLLLAGGLNEQFF
-	TRBJ2-1	-	TRBV10-1	TGCGCCAGCAGGCCCGGATGGCGACCCGGAGACCATGAGCAGTTCTTC	CASRPGWRPGDHEQFF
once	TRBJ1-4	TRBD1	TRBV18	TGTGCCAGCTCACCTAGACAGGGAAGGCATGAAAAACTGTTTTTT	CASSPRQGRHEKLFF
-	TRBJ2-3	TRBD2	TRBV6-5	TGTGCCAGCAGAAGCGGGAGGAGCACAGATACGCAGTATTTT	CASRSGRSTDTQYF
-	TRBJ2-4	TRBD2	TRBV20-1	TGCAGTGCTAGTACTAGCGGGGGACTAGCCAAAAACATTCAGTACTTC	CSASTSGGLAKNIQYF
-	TRBJ2-1	TRBD2	TRBV3-1/TRBV3-2	TGTGCCAGCAGCCAAGATCGACTAGCGACCCGCATGAGCTCCTACAATGAGCAGTTCTTC	CASSQDRLATRMSSYNEQFF
once	TRBJ2-7	-	TRBV9	TGTGCCAGCAGCGCATACGGGACTGGTGAGTACGAGCAGTACTTC	CASSAYGTGEYEQYF
-	TRBJ2-1	TRBD2	TRBV28	TGTGCCAGCAGTACTGTCCCGGGACTAGCGGGAGCCCCTTACAATGAGCAGTTCTTC	CASSTVPGLAGAPYNEQFF
-	TRBJ1-5	-	TRBV19	TGTGCCAGTACGACTGCGTCGGGGGGCAATCAGCCCCAGCATTTT	CASTTASGGNQPQHF
-	TRBJ2-2	TRBD2	TRBV18	TGTGCCAGCTCACCGGGGACTAGCGGGCTTACCGGGGAGCTGTTTTTT	CASSPGTSGLTGELFF
-	TRBJ2-7	TRBD2	TRBV7-3	TGTGCCAGCAGCCCATCTGGGGAGGGTTACGAGCAGTACTTC	CASSPSGEGYEQYF
-	TRBJ1-5	TRBD1	TRBV5-6	TGTGCCAGCAGCTTTGGGCGACAGGGGCTGAATCAGCCCCAGCATTTT	CASSFGRQGLNQPQHF
-	TRBJ1-2	-	TRBV18	TGTGCCAGCTCACCAACTGAGTTCTATGGCTACACCTTC	CASSPTEFYGYTF
-	TRBJ2-7	TRBD2	TRBV7-6	TGTGCCAGCAGCCCATACCCCCCACTAGCGGGAGGCCCCCCCTACTACGAGCAGTACTTC	CASSPYPPLAGGPPYYEQYF
-	TRBJ2-7	TRBD2	TRBV18	TGTGCCAGCTCCGGGGGGAGCTACTACGAGCAGTACTTC	CASSGGSYYEQYF
-	TRBJ1-2	TRBD1	TRBV11-3	TGTGCCAGCAGCCCAGGGGGTAACTATGGCTACACCTTC	CASSPGGNYGYTF
once	TRBJ2-2	-	TRBV7-2	TGTGCCAGCAGCTCCGCAGAAACCGGGGAGCTGTTTTTT	CASSSAETGELFF
-	TRBJ2-1	TRBD1	TRBV4-3	TGCGCCAGCAGCCAGGCTACAGGGGGCGGTTCCTACAATGAGCAGTTCTTC	CASSQATGGGSYNEQFF
-	TRBJ2-7	-	TRBV6-5	TGTGCCAGCAGTTCTTACCGGGATTCTCGGTACTTC	CASSSYRDSRYF
-	TRBJ2-5	TRBD2	TRBV18	TGTGCCAGCTCCGCCCTGACTAGCGGGAGAGGAGAGACCCAGTACTTC	CASSALTSGRGETQYF
-	TRBJ2-5	TRBD2	TRBV7-9	TGTGCCAGCAGCATACCCGGGAGGGACCCGCAAGAGACCCAGTACTTC	CASSIPGRDPQETQYF
-	TRBJ1-2	-	TRBV19	TGTGCCAGTAGTATAGATCCCGGCAGGCGCTATGGCTACACCTTC	CASSIDPGRRYGYTF
-	TRBJ1-2	-	TRBV5-1	TGCGCCAGCAGCTTGGTAACAACTAACTATGGCTACACCTTC	CASSLVTTNYGYTF
once	TRBJ2-2	-	TRBV10-3	TGTGCCATCAGTGAGTCGAGACAGGCGTTGGAATCAGGCACCGGGGAGCTGTTTTTT	CAISESRQALESGTGELFF
-	TRBJ1-1	-	TRBV10-3	TGTGCCATCAGTGAGTCCCGGTCTAGGAGATTGAACACTGAAGCTTTCTTT	CAISESRSRRLNTEAFF
-	TRBJ2-2	-	TRBV24-1	TGTGCCACCAGTGATCAAGGCGACAGGACCCCGAACACCGGGGAGCTGTTTTTT	CATSDQGDRTPNTGELFF